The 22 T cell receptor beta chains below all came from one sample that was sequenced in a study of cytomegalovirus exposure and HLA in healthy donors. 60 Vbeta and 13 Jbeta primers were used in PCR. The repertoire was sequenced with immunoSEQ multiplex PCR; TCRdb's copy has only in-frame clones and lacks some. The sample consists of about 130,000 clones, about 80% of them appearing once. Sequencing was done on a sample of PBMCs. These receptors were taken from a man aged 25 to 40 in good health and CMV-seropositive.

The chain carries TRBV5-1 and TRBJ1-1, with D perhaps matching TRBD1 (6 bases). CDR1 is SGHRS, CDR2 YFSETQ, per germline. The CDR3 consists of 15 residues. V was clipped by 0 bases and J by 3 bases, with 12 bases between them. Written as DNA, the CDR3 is TGCGCCAGCAGCTTGGCCAGGGGTGGGTACACTGAAGCTTTCTTT. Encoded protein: CASSLARGGYTEAFF.

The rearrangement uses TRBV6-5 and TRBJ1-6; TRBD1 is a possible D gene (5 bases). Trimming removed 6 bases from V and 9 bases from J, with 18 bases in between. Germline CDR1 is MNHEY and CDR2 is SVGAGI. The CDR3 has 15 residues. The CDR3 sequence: CASSRLGRVVSPLHF. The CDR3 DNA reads TGTGCCAGCAGCAGATTGGGCAGGGTAGTTTCACCCCTCCACTTT.

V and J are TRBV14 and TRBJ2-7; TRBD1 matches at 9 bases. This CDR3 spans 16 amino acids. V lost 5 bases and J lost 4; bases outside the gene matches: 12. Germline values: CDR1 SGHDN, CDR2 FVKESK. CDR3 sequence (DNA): TGTGCCAGCAGCGGGACAGGGAAAGGTTGGGGGTACGAGCAGTACTTC. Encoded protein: CASSGTGKGWGYEQYF.

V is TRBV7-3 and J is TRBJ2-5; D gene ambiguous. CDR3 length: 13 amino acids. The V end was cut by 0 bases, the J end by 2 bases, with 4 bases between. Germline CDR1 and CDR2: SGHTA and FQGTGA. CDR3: CASSLTNQETQYF. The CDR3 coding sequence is TGTGCCAGCAGCTTAACCAATCAAGAGACCCAGTACTTC.

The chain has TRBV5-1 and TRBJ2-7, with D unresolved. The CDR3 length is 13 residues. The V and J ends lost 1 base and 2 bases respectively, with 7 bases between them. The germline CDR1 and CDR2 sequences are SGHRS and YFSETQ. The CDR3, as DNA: TGCGCCAGCAGCTTGAAGCTACCCTACGAGCAGTACTTC. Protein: CASSLKLPYEQYF.

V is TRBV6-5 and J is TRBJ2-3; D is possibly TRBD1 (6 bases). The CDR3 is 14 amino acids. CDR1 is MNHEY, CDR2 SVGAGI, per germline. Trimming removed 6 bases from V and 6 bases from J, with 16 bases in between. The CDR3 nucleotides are TGTGCCAGCAGACCCCAGGGGCTCGAGGATACGCAGTATTTT. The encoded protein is CASRPQGLEDTQYF.

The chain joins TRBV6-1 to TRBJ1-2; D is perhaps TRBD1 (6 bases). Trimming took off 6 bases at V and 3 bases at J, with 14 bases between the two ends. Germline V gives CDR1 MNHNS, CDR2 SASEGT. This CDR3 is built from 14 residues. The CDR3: CASSQGLLDYGYTF. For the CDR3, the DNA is TGTGCCAGCAGCCAGGGGTTGCTCGACTATGGCTACACCTTC.

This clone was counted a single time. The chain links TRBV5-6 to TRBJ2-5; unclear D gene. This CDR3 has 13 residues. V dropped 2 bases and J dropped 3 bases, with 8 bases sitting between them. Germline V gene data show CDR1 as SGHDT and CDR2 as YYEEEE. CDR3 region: CASSLWAKETQYF. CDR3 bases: TGTGCCAGCAGCTTATGGGCAAAAGAGACCCAGTACTTC. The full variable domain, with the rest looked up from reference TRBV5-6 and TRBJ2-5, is DAGVTQSPTHLIKTRGQQVTLRCSPKSGHDTVSWYQQALGQGPQFIFQYYEEEERQRGNFPDRFSGHQFPNYSSELNVNALLLGDSALYLCASSLWAKETQYFGPGTRLLVL.

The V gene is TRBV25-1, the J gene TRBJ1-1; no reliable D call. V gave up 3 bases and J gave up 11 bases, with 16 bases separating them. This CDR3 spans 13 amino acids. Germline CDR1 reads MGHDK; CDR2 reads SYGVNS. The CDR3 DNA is TGTGCCAGCAGTGAGACCTCGGGAGTGAGGGCTTTCTTT. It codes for CASSETSGVRAFF.

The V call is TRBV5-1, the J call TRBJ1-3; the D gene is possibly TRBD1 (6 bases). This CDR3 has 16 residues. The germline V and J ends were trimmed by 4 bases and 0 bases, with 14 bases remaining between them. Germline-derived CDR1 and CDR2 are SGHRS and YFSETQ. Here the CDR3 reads CASSRTGSGSGNTIYF. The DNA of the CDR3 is TGCGCCAGCAGCCGAACAGGGTCGGGCTCTGGAAACACCATATATTTT.

CDR3 residues: CASSPGTGNYQPQHF. The CDR3, as DNA: TGTGCCAGCAGCCCCGGGACAGGGAATTATCAGCCCCAGCATTTT. This sequence joins TRBV27 and TRBJ1-5; 9 positions agree with TRBD1. This CDR3 has 15 amino acids. Trimming at V came to 6 bases and at J to 5 bases, leaving 8 bases not matched to a gene. The germline V gene encodes CDR1 MNHEY and CDR2 SMNVEV (reference sequence).

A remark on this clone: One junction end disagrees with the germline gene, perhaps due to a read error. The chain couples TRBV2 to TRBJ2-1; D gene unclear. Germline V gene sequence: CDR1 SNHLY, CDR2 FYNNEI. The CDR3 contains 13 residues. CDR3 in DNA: TGTGCTAGCAGTCCAGACATCACCGATGAGCAGTTCTTC. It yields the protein CASSPDITDEQFF.

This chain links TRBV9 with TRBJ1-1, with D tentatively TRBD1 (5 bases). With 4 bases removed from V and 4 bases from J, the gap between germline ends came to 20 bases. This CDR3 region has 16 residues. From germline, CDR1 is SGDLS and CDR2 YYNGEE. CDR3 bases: TGTGCCAGCAGCCCCAGGAGTGGGGCGCGCGGCACTGAAGCTTTCTTT. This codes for CASSPRSGARGTEAFF.

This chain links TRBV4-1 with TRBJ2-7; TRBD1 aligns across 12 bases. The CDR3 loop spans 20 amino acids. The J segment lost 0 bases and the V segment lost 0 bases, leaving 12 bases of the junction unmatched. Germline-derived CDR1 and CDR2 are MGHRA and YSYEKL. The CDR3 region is CASSQEAPGQGATSSYEQYF. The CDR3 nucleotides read TGCGCCAGCAGCCAAGAGGCACCGGGACAGGGGGCCACTAGCTCCTACGAGCAGTACTTC.

CDR3 region: CASRQGPQGRSYEQYF. As DNA, the CDR3 is TGTGCCAGCAGACAAGGTCCCCAGGGCCGTTCCTACGAGCAGTACTTC. The chain recombines TRBV7-8 with TRBJ2-7, with D possibly matching TRBD1 (5 bases). Trimming removed 6 bases at V and 1 base at J, with 19 bases between. Germline lookup yields CDR1 SGHVS and CDR2 FQNEAQ. The length of the CDR3 is 16 residues. The entire variable domain, with the rest obtained from reference TRBV7-8 and TRBJ2-7, is as follows: GAGVSQSPRYKVAKRGQDVALRCDPISGHVSLFWYQQALGQGPEFLTYFQNEAQLDKSGLPSDRFFAERPEGSVSTLKIQRTQQEDSAVYLCASRQGPQGRSYEQYFGPGTRLTVT.

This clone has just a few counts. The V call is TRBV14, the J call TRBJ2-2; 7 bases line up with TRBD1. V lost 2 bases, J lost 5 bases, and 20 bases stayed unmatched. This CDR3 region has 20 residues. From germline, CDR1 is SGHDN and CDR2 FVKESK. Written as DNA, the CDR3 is TGTGCCAGCAGCCAAATCCGGTTCCTCAGGGGGAGTGATCGGACCGGGGAGCTGTTTTTT. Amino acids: CASSQIRFLRGSDRTGELFF.

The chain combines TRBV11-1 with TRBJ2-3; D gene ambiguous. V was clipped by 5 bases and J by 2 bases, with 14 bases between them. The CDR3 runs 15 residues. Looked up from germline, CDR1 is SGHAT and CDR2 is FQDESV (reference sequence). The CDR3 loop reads CASSPRTRPTDTQYF. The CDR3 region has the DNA TGTGCCAGCAGCCCTCGCACGCGCCCCACAGATACGCAGTATTTT.

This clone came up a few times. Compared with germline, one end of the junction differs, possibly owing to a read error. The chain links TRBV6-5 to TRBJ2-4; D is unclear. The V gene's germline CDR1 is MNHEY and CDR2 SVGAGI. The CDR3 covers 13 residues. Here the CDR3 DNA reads TGTGCCAGCAGTTTAGGAACCAAAAACAGTCAGTACTTC. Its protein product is CASSLGTKNSQYF.

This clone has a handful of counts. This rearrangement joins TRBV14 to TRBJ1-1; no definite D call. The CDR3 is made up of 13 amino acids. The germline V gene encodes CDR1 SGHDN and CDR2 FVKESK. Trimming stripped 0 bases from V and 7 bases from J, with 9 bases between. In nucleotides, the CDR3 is TGTGCCAGCAGCCAAGAAGAGGGTCGTGAAGCTTTCTTT. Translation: CASSQEEGREAFF.

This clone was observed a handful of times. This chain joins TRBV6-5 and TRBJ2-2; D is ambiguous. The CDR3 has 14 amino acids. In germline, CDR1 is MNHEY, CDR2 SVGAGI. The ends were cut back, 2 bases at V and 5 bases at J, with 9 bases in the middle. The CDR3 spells CASSYKGETGELFF. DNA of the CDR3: TGTGCCAGCAGTTACAAAGGAGAGACCGGGGAGCTGTTTTTT.

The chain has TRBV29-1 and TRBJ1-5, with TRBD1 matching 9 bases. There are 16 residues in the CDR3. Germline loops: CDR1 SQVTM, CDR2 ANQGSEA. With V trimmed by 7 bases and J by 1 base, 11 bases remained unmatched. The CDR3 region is CSGDRALEQSNQPQHF. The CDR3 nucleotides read TGCAGCGGGGACAGGGCCCTCGAGCAGAGCAATCAGCCCCAGCATTTT.

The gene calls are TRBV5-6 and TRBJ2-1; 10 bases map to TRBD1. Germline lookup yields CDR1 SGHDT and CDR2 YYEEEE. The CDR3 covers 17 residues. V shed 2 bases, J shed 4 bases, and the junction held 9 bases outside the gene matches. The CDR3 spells CASSLYADRGLYNEQFF. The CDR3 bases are TGTGCCAGCAGCTTATATGCCGACAGGGGGCTTTACAATGAGCAGTTCTTC. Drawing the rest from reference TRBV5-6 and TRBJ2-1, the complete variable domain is DAGVTQSPTHLIKTRGQQVTLRCSPKSGHDTVSWYQQALGQGPQFIFQYYEEEERQRGNFPDRFSGHQFPNYSSELNVNALLLGDSALYLCASSLYADRGLYNEQFFGPGTRLTVL.